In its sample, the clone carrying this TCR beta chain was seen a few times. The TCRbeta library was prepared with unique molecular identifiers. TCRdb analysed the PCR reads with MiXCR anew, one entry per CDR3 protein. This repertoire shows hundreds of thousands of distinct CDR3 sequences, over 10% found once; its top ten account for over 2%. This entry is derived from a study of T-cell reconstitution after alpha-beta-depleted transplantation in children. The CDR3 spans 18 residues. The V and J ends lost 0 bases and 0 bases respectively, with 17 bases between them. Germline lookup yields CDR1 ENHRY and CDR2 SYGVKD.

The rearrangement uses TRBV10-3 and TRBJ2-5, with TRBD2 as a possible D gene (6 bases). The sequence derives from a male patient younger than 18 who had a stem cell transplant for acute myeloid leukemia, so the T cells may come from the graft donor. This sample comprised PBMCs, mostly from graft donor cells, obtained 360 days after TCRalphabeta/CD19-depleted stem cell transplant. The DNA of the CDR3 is TGTGCCATCAGTGAGTCCCAATGGGGGGACCCGTACCAAGAGACCCAGTACTTC. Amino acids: CAISESQWGDPYQETQYF.